This T cell receptor beta chain appears in the sequencing data of a study of T cell repertoires in cytomegalovirus infection. CDR3 length: 12 amino acids. Germline V lookup: CDR1 DFQATT, CDR2 SNEGSKA (reference sequence). The V and J ends lost 6 bases and 4 bases respectively, with 10 bases between them. This clonotype has just a few counts. Its specificity is unknown. TCRdb used MiXCR to reprocess the reads, holding one entry per CDR3 protein. The sample lists about half a million distinct CDR3 sequences; around 30% were seen once. The sequence was collected from a human donor in good health (CMV status not recorded). Some clones in this sample may be carry-over from other donors' samples. The chain links TRBV20-1 to TRBJ2-1; no definite D call. Sequenced material: cultured PBMCs, taken from culture after CMV antigen stimulation. The CDR3 bases are TGCAGTGCAGGAACTGCGTACAATGAGCAGTTCTTC. Translated, it gives CSAGTAYNEQFF.